These 23 T cell receptor beta chains share one sample of origin, sequenced in a study of T cells after yellow fever vaccination. TCRdb analysed the 5' RACE reads with MiXCR anew, one entry per CDR3 protein. Altogether hundreds of thousands of distinct CDR3 sequences are present, 13% being singletons, with the ten largest covering 11% to 15%. This material consisted of PBMCs, taken on the day of the yellow fever booster vaccination. These receptors were collected from a young man who received the YFV17D yellow fever vaccine.

V gene TRBV6-4 combines with J gene TRBJ2-6; 8 bases agree with TRBD1. The V and J ends lost 6 bases and 0 bases, in that order; junction bases with no gene match: 19. CDR1 is MRHNA and CDR2 is SNTAGT in the germline V gene. The CDR3 extends over 21 amino acids. CDR3 region: CASSLRQGLGAGRSGANVLTF. CDR3 nucleotide sequence: TGTGCCAGCAGCCTCCGACAGGGGTTGGGTGCAGGGCGCTCTGGGGCCAACGTCCTGACTTTC.

This chain joins TRBV20-1 and TRBJ2-5; D is possibly TRBD1 (6 bases). V lost 6 bases to trimming and J lost 5 bases, with 13 bases between them. Germline CDR1 and CDR2: DFQATT and SNEGSKA (reference sequence). The CDR3 contains 12 residues. CDR3 nucleotides: TGCAGTGCAAGCAGGGGCGGGGAGACCCAGTACTTC. Translating gives CSASRGGETQYF.

The genes are TRBV4-3 and TRBJ2-3, with TRBD1 identical over 8 bases. J lost 1 base, V lost 3 bases, and 9 bases had no gene match. The CDR3 loop spans 17 amino acids. Looked up from germline, CDR1 is LGHNA and CDR2 is YSLEER. The CDR3 region has the DNA TGCGCCAGCAGCCACGAACGGACAGGGCGAGGCACAGATACGCAGTATTTT. Amino acids: CASSHERTGRGTDTQYF.

The chain couples TRBV12-3 or TRBV12-4 to TRBJ2-2; D call uncertain. Trimming stripped 4 bases from V and 3 bases from J, with 12 bases between. There are 15 residues in the CDR3. The CDR3 spells CASSWKSRHTGELFF. CDR3 in DNA: TGTGCCAGCAGTTGGAAATCCCGGCACACCGGGGAGCTGTTTTTT.

This clonotype was counted ten times or more. The V call is TRBV28, the J call TRBJ2-2; D unclear. Trimming removed 7 bases from V and 5 bases from J, with 14 bases in between. The CDR3 loop spans 14 amino acids. Looked up from germline, CDR1 is MDHEN and CDR2 is SYDVKM. CDR3 nucleotides: TGTGCCAGCAACCCACTGAGTAGAACCGGGGAGCTGTTTTTT. Protein sequence: CASNPLSRTGELFF.

This clonotype showed up just a few times. V usage is TRBV23-1 and J usage is TRBJ2-5, with TRBD1 identical over 8 bases. TRBV23-1 is filed as an ORF, its function uncertain. V was pared by 6 bases and J by 5 bases, with 5 bases of the junction left unmatched. The CDR3 contains 13 residues. CDR3 residues: CASRGQGLETQYF. The CDR3, as DNA: TGCGCCAGCAGAGGACAGGGTTTGGAGACCCAGTACTTC.

This chain links TRBV20-1 with TRBJ2-1, with TRBD2 as a possible D gene (5 bases). The CDR3 is made up of 14 amino acids. Trimming took 0 bases from V and 4 from J, leaving 10 bases between them. From germline, CDR1 is DFQATT and CDR2 SNEGSKA (reference sequence). CDR3 region: CSARDGVSYNEQFF. The DNA of the CDR3 is TGCAGTGCTAGAGACGGGGTCAGTTACAATGAGCAGTTCTTC.

In this sample, this clonotype turned up many times. This sequence joins TRBV20-1 and TRBJ2-1; TRBD2 might be the D (5 bases). Germline loops: CDR1 DFQATT, CDR2 SNEGSKA (reference sequence). The CDR3 totals 14 residues. Deletions cut 6 bases from V and 5 bases from J, with 17 bases between. Written as DNA, the CDR3 is TGCAGTGCCCGCGGACTCTCCATCAACAATGAGCAGTTCTTC. Protein sequence: CSARGLSINNEQFF.

This clonotype occurred a few times. V gene TRBV11-2 combines with J gene TRBJ2-4; TRBD2 matches 16 bases. The CDR3 covers 16 residues. Germline values: CDR1 SGHAT, CDR2 FQNNGV. V dropped 4 bases and J dropped 12; count of bases not matched to a gene: 9. The CDR3 loop reads CASSSPGLAGGRAQYF. The CDR3 nucleotides read TGTGCCAGCAGCTCGCCGGGACTAGCGGGAGGGAGGGCTCAGTACTTC.

This clonotype was seen more than once but under ten times. The chain carries TRBV19 and TRBJ2-7; D is ambiguous. Looked up from germline, CDR1 is LNHDA and CDR2 is SQIVND (reference sequence). The V gene lost 6 bases and the J gene lost 7 bases, with 16 bases spanning the gap. The CDR3 runs to 13 residues. CDR3 region: CASSPRASWEQYF. The CDR3 DNA is TGTGCCAGTAGCCCTCGGGCCTCCTGGGAGCAGTACTTC.

This clonotype was found a few times. The rearrangement links TRBV27 to TRBJ2-7, with D perhaps matching TRBD1 (5 bases). CDR1 is MNHEY, CDR2 SMNVEV, per germline (reference sequence). V was trimmed by 7 bases and J by 6 bases, leaving 19 bases between them. CDR3 length equals 14 residues. The CDR3 protein is CASTPRVGIGEQYF. Written as DNA, the CDR3 is TGTGCCAGCACGCCCAGGGTGGGTATAGGCGAGCAGTACTTC.

The genes are TRBV5-5 and TRBJ1-4; possible D gene TRBD1, 5 bases. V was clipped by 2 bases and J by 7 bases, with 12 bases between them. Germline CDR1 reads SGHKS; CDR2 reads YYEKEE (reference sequence). The CDR3 is made up of 14 amino acids. The CDR3 protein is CASSLRGRVEKLFF. The CDR3 DNA reads as TGTGCCAGCAGCTTACGGGGCCGAGTTGAAAAACTGTTTTTT.

V and J are TRBV2 and TRBJ2-1; no firm D call. The V and J ends lost 6 bases and 9 bases respectively, with 9 bases between them. Germline values: CDR1 SNHLY, CDR2 FYNNEI. The CDR3 totals 11 residues. For the CDR3, the DNA is TGTGCCAGCAGACTCTTGGTTGAGCAGTTCTTC. It is translated as CASRLLVEQFF.

The chain joins TRBV15 to TRBJ2-2; the D is unclear. Trimming stripped 7 bases from V and 1 base from J, with 10 bases between. Germline lookup yields CDR1 LNHNV and CDR2 YYDKDF (reference sequence). This CDR3 region has 14 residues. The CDR3 region has the DNA TGTGCCACCAAGGGTTCAGGGAACACCGGGGAGCTGTTTTTT. Its protein is CATKGSGNTGELFF.

This chain joins TRBV7-2 and TRBJ2-6; TRBD1 agrees at 10 bases. Germline CDR1 SGHTA, CDR2 FQGNSA. V dropped 6 bases and J dropped 2; count of bases not matched to a gene: 4. This CDR3 has 16 residues. The CDR3 loop is CASRGTGAPGANVLTF. In DNA form, the CDR3 reads TGTGCCAGCAGGGGGACAGGGGCCCCTGGGGCCAACGTCCTGACTTTC.

This clonotype was detected only a few times. The V gene is TRBV13, the J gene TRBJ2-1; D remains unclear. CDR1 PRHDT and CDR2 FYEKMQ come from the germline V gene (reference sequence). Trimming shortened V by 2 bases and J by 1 base, and 12 bases separated the two germline ends. The length of the CDR3 is 16 residues. CDR3 sequence: CASSLSFVGSYNEQFF. The CDR3 DNA reads TGTGCCAGCAGCTTATCCTTTGTGGGTTCCTACAATGAGCAGTTCTTC.

The chain carries TRBV7-9 and TRBJ2-5; D gene uncertain. The length of the CDR3 is 16 residues. From germline, CDR1 is SEHNR and CDR2 FQNEAQ (reference sequence). Deletions cut 5 bases from V and 0 bases from J, with 16 bases between. CDR3 DNA sequence: TGTGCCAGCAGCCAAACCCTGGGTCTGTACCAAGAGACCCAGTACTTC. Amino acid sequence: CASSQTLGLYQETQYF.

The chain recombines TRBV11-2 with TRBJ2-6; TRBD1 matches at 8 bases. The CDR3 is made up of 18 amino acids. Germline assignment: CDR1 SGHAT and CDR2 FQNNGV. Trimming took 2 bases from V and 0 from J; bases not matched to a gene: 6. Written as DNA, the CDR3 is TGTGCCAGCAGCTTAAGGACAGGGAAGATCTCTGGGGCCAACGTCCTGACTTTC. As protein: CASSLRTGKISGANVLTF. The full variable domain, completed using reference TRBV11-2 and TRBJ2-6, is EAGVAQSPRYKIIEKRQSVAFWCNPISGHATLYWYQQILGQGPKLLIQFQNNGVVDDSQLPKDRFSAERLKGVDSTLKIQPAKLEDSAVYLCASSLRTGKISGANVLTFGAGSRLTVL.

The chain joins TRBV7-3 to TRBJ1-1; the D is unclear. Germline lookup yields CDR1 SGHTA and CDR2 FQGTGA. CDR3 length equals 13 residues. V was clipped by 1 base and J by 7 bases, with 10 bases between them. The CDR3 loop is CASSLRREGEAFF. The DNA of the CDR3 is TGTGCCAGCAGCTTAAGAAGGGAGGGTGAAGCTTTCTTT.

The chain couples TRBV2 to TRBJ2-7, with D unresolved. The CDR3 has 15 residues. V shed 6 bases and J shed 1 base, with 16 bases lying between them. Per the germline V gene, CDR1 is SNHLY and CDR2 is FYNNEI. CDR3 DNA sequence: TGTGCCAGCAGCGGTGTTGATTACGAATCCTACGAGCAGTACTTC. This sequence encodes CASSGVDYESYEQYF. Filled out from reference TRBV2 and TRBJ2-7, the complete variable domain reads EPEVTQTPSHQVTQMGQEVILRCVPISNHLYFYWYRQILGQKVEFLVSFYNNEISEKSEIFDDQFSVERPDGSNFTLKIRSTKLEDSAMYFCASSGVDYESYEQYFGPGTRLTVT.

The chain is built from TRBV7-2 and TRBJ2-1; tentatively, D is TRBD1 (5 bases). Germline CDR1 and CDR2: SGHTA and FQGNSA. Trimming stripped 7 bases from V and 9 bases from J, with 10 bases between. The CDR3 is 11 residues long. The CDR3 loop is CASTQRGEQFF. The CDR3 region has the DNA TGTGCCAGCACCCAAAGGGGTGAGCAGTTCTTC.

The rearrangement uses TRBV29-1 and TRBJ1-1; TRBD1 agrees at 12 bases. Unmatched junction bases numbered 10, after V lost 6 bases and J lost 5 bases. The germline CDR1 and CDR2 sequences are SQVTM and ANQGSEA. CDR3 length: 15 amino acids. CDR3 in amino acids: CSVAPRDRGQTEAFF. The CDR3 nucleotides are TGCAGCGTCGCCCCCCGGGACAGGGGGCAAACTGAAGCTTTCTTT. Complete variable domain (other parts from reference TRBV29-1 and TRBJ1-1): SAVISQKPSRDICQRGTSLTIQCQVDSQVTMMFWYRQQPGQSLTLIATANQGSEATYESGFVIDKFPISRPNLTFSTLTVSNMSPEDSSIYLCSVAPRDRGQTEAFFGQGTRLTVV.

The V call is TRBV5-1, the J call TRBJ2-7, with D tentatively TRBD1 (6 bases). This CDR3 is built from 15 residues. V was cut by 2 bases and J by 1 base, with 13 bases left in between. CDR1 and CDR2 (germline): SGHRS, YFSETQ. The CDR3 region is CASSFLPGQSYEQYF. The CDR3 DNA is TGCGCCAGCAGCTTCTTGCCCGGACAGTCCTACGAGCAGTACTTC.